This T cell receptor (beta chain) was recorded in a study of early T cells in non-severe SARS-CoV-2 infection. Study-level background: The input, bulk RNA from unsorted whole blood, was sequenced, and chains were unpaired. Study results and limitations: Anti-spike CD8 responses were favored in VDJdb matching, and private and CD4 specificities were missed.

A remark on this clonotype: Its target is not known.

The V gene's germline CDR1 is SGHTA and CDR2 FQGNSA. The CDR3 is 13 residues long. Trimming pared 5 bases from V and 10 bases from J, leaving 12 bases between. Attachment of unique molecular identifiers to individual cDNA molecules was performed. TCRdb passed the 5' RACE reads through MiXCR, listing each CDR3 protein once. The data hold approximately 110,000 distinct CDR3 sequences, with more than 13% observed a single time. Sample: whole blood. The chain couples TRBV7-2 to TRBJ1-6, with TRBD1 as a possible D gene (6 bases). The TCR sequence derives from an adult who was a healthcare worker with PCR-confirmed SARS-CoV-2 infection or an uninfected control (not recorded which). This CDR3 reads CASSEQGRSPLHF. CDR3 sequence (DNA): TGTGCCAGCAGCGAACAGGGACGGTCACCCCTCCACTTT.